This T cell receptor (beta chain) appears in the sequencing data of a study of spatial heterogeneity in lung cancer (dated by TCRdb to the late 2010s). A note on the overall study: Beta-chain transcripts were consistently detected in greater numbers than alpha-chain transcripts, which likely reflected higher beta-chain transcript abundance. In the raw uncorrected reads, each unique combination of TCR and UMI appeared more than ten times on average. The study linked features of the TCR repertoire to counts of nonsynonymous mutations, which were determined by whole-exome sequencing of tumor tissue. In non-small cell lung cancer, the study made a quantitative comparison of TCR alpha and beta repertoires among multiple tumor regions, matched nontumor lung and blood. In tumor regions, TCR transcript counts showed a strong correlation with a T cell transcriptional module score from matched bulk RNA-seq. Both alpha and beta chains were TCR-sequenced in samples taken at surgery, namely 220 tumor regions, fewer than 85 matched nontumor lung samples and 56 PBMC samples. Broader findings and caveats from the paper: The tumor nonsynonymous mutation count correlated with the number of expanded alpha and beta TCRs within the tumor. TCR-seq coverage of tumor T cells was estimated to be only about 6.7% for alpha chains and about 13% for beta chains. Counts of ubiquitous and regional expanded TCRs were found to correlate with counts of ubiquitous and regional nonsynonymous mutations, respectively. Additional single-cell paired TCR alpha and beta sequencing was considered necessary to confirm, at a functional level, the hypothesis that regional TCRs recognize regional mutations.

Library preparation employed 5' RACE. Sequenced on a NextSeq 500. In the TCR library protocol, a unique molecular identifier was attached to each TCR cDNA molecule so that PCR and sequencing errors could be corrected. Under the source paper's analysis protocol: Decombinator tools were used for TCR identification, UMI-based error correction and CDR3 extraction. TCRs above a frequency of 2 per 1,000, corresponding to the top 1% of the tumor frequency distribution, were defined as expanded. Expanded tumor TCRs were classed as regional if statistically deemed absent (corrected P<0.05) from at least one tumor region, otherwise ubiquitous. Each repertoire was subsampled 100 times to 5,000 TCRs, after which Renyi diversity was computed with the R vegan package. CDR3 similarity networks were built from amino acid triplet string-kernel similarity, with CDR3s being connected when pairwise similarity was above 0.82. Clones were called with MiXCR by TCRdb after fastp trimmed the public reads at Q25, and only in-frame beta chains were retained. Entries that share a CDR3 protein sequence are merged under the most common genes and DNA. The V and J calls were determined by TCRdb, not by the authors. Counted in this sample were fewer than 6,500 distinct CDR3 sequences; roughly 7.4% of them appeared once. The ten biggest clones cover 25% to 30% of the sample.

Interpreted using the paper, the time point label stands for: sample taken at primary tumor resection. The donors were some 72 patients from the lung TRACERx cohort who had early-stage, untreated non-small cell lung cancer. TCR sequencing used whole RNA extracted from tumor and nontumor lung tissue, or from cryopreserved PBMC samples, without cell sorting. Patients were selected for TCR sequencing only if sufficient RNA was available from at least two tumor regions. Before being selected, tumor and adjacent nontumor lung specimens were reviewed by a lung pathologist. The junction carries 13 bases between V and J, which are trimmed by 5 bases and 6 bases respectively. Counted from cysteine to phenylalanine, this CDR3 has 13 amino acids. Left in the record is the CDR3 DNA by itself, 39 bases read in frame from the first base. Per the germline V gene, SGHTA is the CDR1 and FQGNSA is the CDR2. This clonotype was seen ten or more times. Its recognized antigen is unknown. The sample holds no much larger clone one base away, and base qualities are not on file.

This chain joins TRBV7-2 to TRBJ1-2; the D gene assignment is ambiguous. The TCR sequence derives from a female donor with early-stage non-small cell lung cancer. Source: lung tumor tissue, taken at surgery. The DNA sequence follows: TGTGCCAGCAGCCCCCGCGAGCAAAATGGCTACACCTTC. This codes for CASSPREQNGYTF.